One and the same sample provided the 8 T cell receptor beta chains below, sequenced in a study of cytomegalovirus exposure and HLA in healthy donors. The primer mix had 60 Vbeta and 13 Jbeta primers. Profiled with immunoSEQ multiplex PCR; TCRdb holds only in-frame clones, not every one. The sample contains more than 110,000 clones, roughly 79% of which appear only once. Sequencing used PBMCs. The receptor source for this set is a young man in good health and CMV-seronegative.

The chain employs TRBV18 and TRBJ1-4, with 7 bases aligning to TRBD1. J was trimmed by 2 bases and V by 6 bases; bases with no gene match: 3. Germline values: CDR1 KGHSH, CDR2 LQKENI. The length of the CDR3 is 14 residues. CDR3 sequence: CASSRGATNEKLFF. The CDR3 region has the DNA TGTGCCAGCTCCAGGGGGGCGACTAATGAAAAACTGTTTTTT.

The V gene is TRBV5-1, the J gene TRBJ1-6; 9 bases fit TRBD1. V lost 0 bases, J lost 10 bases, and 5 bases stayed unmatched. This CDR3 spans 15 amino acids. CDR1 and CDR2 (germline): SGHRS, YFSETQ. CDR3 DNA sequence: TGCGCCAGCAGCTTGGAGGGACAGGGCACCTCACCCCTCCACTTT. It translates to CASSLEGQGTSPLHF.

This clone was observed a few times. This chain uses TRBV30 with TRBJ1-1; a weak D match, TRBD1 (5 bases). V lost 4 bases, J lost 3 bases, and 12 bases lay in between. The CDR3 spans 13 residues. Germline assignment: CDR1 GTSNPN and CDR2 SVGIG (reference sequence). CDR3 loop: CAWTGVGDTEAFF. DNA of the CDR3: TGTGCCTGGACGGGGGTGGGGGACACTGAAGCTTTCTTT.

The chain is built from TRBV30 and TRBJ2-7, with 10 nucleotides matching TRBD1. J gave up 6 bases and V 1 base, and 3 bases lay outside the gene matches. Germline loops: CDR1 GTSNPN, CDR2 SVGIG (reference sequence). CDR3 length: 13 residues. CDR3 sequence: CAWSGDRGPEQYF. CDR3 DNA: TGTGCCTGGAGTGGAGACAGGGGGCCCGAGCAGTACTTC.

The chain is built from TRBV5-5 and TRBJ2-7, with a weak D call TRBD2 (6 bases). CDR1 SGHKS and CDR2 YYEKEE come from the germline V gene (reference sequence). V lost 2 bases, J lost 7 bases, and 16 bases lay in between. The CDR3 runs to 14 residues. DNA of the CDR3: TGTGCCAGCAGCTTACGACGGGACTTTAAGGAGCAGTACTTC. Its protein is CASSLRRDFKEQYF.

The chain carries TRBV5-1 and TRBJ2-3, with 11 nucleotides matching TRBD2. With V trimmed by 2 bases and J by 3 bases, 2 bases remained unmatched. The CDR3 extends over 15 amino acids. Germline CDR1 and CDR2: SGHRS and YFSETQ. In DNA form, the CDR3 reads TGCGCCAGCAGCTTTAGCGGGGGGGCGACAGATACGCAGTATTTT. It specifies CASSFSGGATDTQYF. The full variable domain, completed using reference TRBV5-1 and TRBJ2-3, is KAGVTQTPRYLIKTRGQQVTLSCSPISGHRSVSWYQQTPGQGLQFLFEYFSETQRNKGNFPGRFSGRQFSNSRSEMNVSTLELGDSALYLCASSFSGGATDTQYFGPGTRLTVL.

CDR3 nucleotide sequence: TGTGCCAGCAGCTTAGCCGCTGGGTGGGACAGGGTGAAAGCGGCTTTCTTT. This encodes CASSLAAGWDRVKAAFF. The V and J genes are TRBV7-9 and TRBJ1-1; TRBD1 matches 9 bases. The CDR3 contains 17 residues. V lost 0 bases and J lost 11; bases outside the gene matches: 16. Germline CDR1 is SEHNR and CDR2 is FQNEAQ (reference sequence).

The rearrangement joins TRBV5-4 to TRBJ1-2; 7 bases agree with TRBD1. CDR3 length: 15 residues. Germline CDR1 SGHNT, CDR2 YYREEE (reference sequence). With V trimmed by 0 bases and J by 4 bases, 6 bases remained unmatched. CDR3 region: CASSLVGGGVYGYTF. CDR3 in DNA: TGTGCCAGCAGCTTGGTAGGAGGGGGCGTCTATGGCTACACCTTC. Full variable domain (outside the CDR3, taken from reference TRBV5-4 and TRBJ1-2): ETGVTQSPTHLIKTRGQQVTLRCSSQSGHNTVSWYQQALGQGPQFIFQYYREEENGRGNFPPRFSGLQFPNYSSELNVNALELDDSALYLCASSLVGGGVYGYTFGSGTRLTVV.